These T cell receptor beta chains were read from a single sample in a study of cytomegalovirus exposure and HLA in healthy donors. Data came from immunoSEQ multiplex PCR; TCRdb stores just in-frame clones and leaves some out. The sample yields under 250,000 clones, around 84% seen once. The source material was PBMCs. All receptors derive from a girl aged 2-10 years in good health and CMV-seronegative. Both conserved end residues are part of each CDR3. A D gene is named only where the DNA matches it firmly. Rows give clone size only sometimes, using once, few, many, or a class for an expanded clone.

TRBD2	-	TRBV6-5	TRBJ2-3	TGTGCCAGCAGTTACTCTACTAGCGGGAGGGGAGATACGCAGTATTTT	CASSYSTSGRGDTQYF
-	-	TRBV19	TRBJ2-3	TGTGCCAGTAGTAAGAGGTTCGGGACGGGACACACAGATACGCAGTATTTT	CASSKRFGTGHTDTQYF
-	once	TRBV7-7	TRBJ2-2	TGTGCCAGCAGCTTAAGGACCCCCGAGGGTAGCACCGGGGAGCTGTTTTTT	CASSLRTPEGSTGELFF
TRBD2	-	TRBV11-1	TRBJ2-1	TGTGCCAGCAGCTTAGGCCGGACTAGCGTGGATTACAATGAGCAGTTCTTC	CASSLGRTSVDYNEQFF
TRBD2	-	TRBV9	TRBJ2-3	TGTGCCAGCAGACCCTCAGCGGGGTATACGCAGTATTTT	CASRPSAGYTQYF
TRBD1	-	TRBV11-2	TRBJ2-2	TGTGCCAGCAGCACCGGACAGGGCGGGGAGCTGTTTTTT	CASSTGQGGELFF
TRBD1	-	TRBV9	TRBJ2-5	TGTGCCAGCAGCCAGTGGTGGCAGGGGGCGCGTGAGACCCAGTACTTC	CASSQWWQGARETQYF
-	-	TRBV2	TRBJ2-3	TGTGCCAGCAGTGAGTGGCGGAGCTCCACAGATACGCAGTATTTT	CASSEWRSSTDTQYF
-	-	TRBV7-6	TRBJ1-1	TGTGCCAGCAGCTTAGGAAGTTTGGGGGGATTGCGAGACACTGAAGCTTTCTTT	CASSLGSLGGLRDTEAFF
-	few	TRBV19	TRBJ2-2	TGTGCCAGTACCCATGATCAGGGACTCAACACCGGGGAGCTGTTTTTT	CASTHDQGLNTGELFF
-	-	TRBV29-1	TRBJ2-1	TGCAGCGTTTGCCCCCAGAAGCGCCAGTACAATGAGCAGTTCTTC	CSVCPQKRQYNEQFF
-	-	TRBV18	TRBJ2-1	TGTGCCAGCTCACCACGACGGGGGAGCTCCTACAATGAGCAGTTCTTC	CASSPRRGSSYNEQFF
-	-	TRBV2	TRBJ1-1	TGTGCCAGCGGACAGTCCGCTGAAGCTTTCTTT	CASGQSAEAFF
TRBD1	-	TRBV11-2	TRBJ1-1	TGTGCCAGCAGCTCCGAAGGGGGCGCGAAAGCTTTCTTT	CASSSEGGAKAFF
TRBD2	-	TRBV2	TRBJ2-3	TGTGCCAGCAGGCGGGGGGGTACTAGCACAGATACGCAGTATTTT	CASRRGGTSTDTQYF
TRBD2	-	TRBV7-8	TRBJ2-1	TGTGCCAGCAGCTTAGCGCGCGGGGGGGCCAGGAATGAGCAGTTCTTC	CASSLARGGARNEQFF
TRBD1	few	TRBV29-1	TRBJ1-2	TGCAGCGTTGGGGACAGGAGGCCCCTCTATGGCTACACCTTC	CSVGDRRPLYGYTF
TRBD1	-	TRBV5-6	TRBJ1-2	TGTGCCAGCAGCAAGGACAGGGGGCTCGGCTACACCTTC	CASSKDRGLGYTF
-	once	TRBV12-5	TRBJ1-5	TGTGCTAGTGGTTTGGGGGGGGACAATCAGCCCCAGCATTTT	CASGLGGDNQPQHF
-	-	TRBV30	TRBJ2-7	TGTGCCTGGAGTCTAAGCGGAACCTACGAGCAGTACTTC	CAWSLSGTYEQYF
-	few	TRBV6-5	TRBJ1-5	TGTGCCAGCCGAGAGAATCAGCCCCAGCATTTT	CASRENQPQHF
TRBD1	-	TRBV15	TRBJ1-5	TGTGCCACCAGCTTAGGACAGGGCAATCAGCCCCAGCATTTT	CATSLGQGNQPQHF